Presented here are 32 T cell receptor beta chains from one specimen sequenced in a study of shared clonotypes between healthy human individuals. The naive CD8 population came from CD45RO-negative cells selected for CCR7, without terminally differentiated effector memory CD45RA+ cells. Assay: immunoSEQ multiplex PCR; the TCRdb copy retains only in-frame clones and omits some. The sample has about 2.1 million clones; 85% to 95% are singletons. Sequenced material: naive CD8+ T cells from PBMCs. The receptors come from a man between 18 and 35 years old in good health. Some clones in this sample may be carry-over from other donors' samples.

The chain recombines TRBV7-9 with TRBJ2-1; 8 nucleotides agree with TRBD2. V gave up 5 bases and J gave up 0 bases; unmatched junction bases: 3. The CDR3 is made up of 15 amino acids. The germline gives CDR1 SEHNR, CDR2 FQNEAQ (reference sequence). The CDR3 region has the DNA TGTGCCAGCAGCCAGCGGGGGAGCTCCTACAATGAGCAGTTCTTC. Translating gives CASSQRGSSYNEQFF.

The chain combines TRBV21-1 with TRBJ1-3; the table assigns TRBD1, which was not confirmed against the DNA. TRBV21-1 is assigned pseudogene status. This CDR3 contains 17 residues. CDR3 loop: CASSKDYTPGSGNTIYF. The CDR3 DNA is TGTGCCAGCAGCAAAGATTATACACCAGGGTCTGGAAACACCATATATTTT.

This chain connects TRBV4-2 to TRBJ2-5; 9 bases are a match to TRBD2. Germline values: CDR1 LGHNA, CDR2 YNFKEQ. This CDR3 has 22 amino acids. The V gene end was trimmed by 0 bases and the J gene end by 2 bases; junction bases not matched to a gene: 22. The CDR3, as DNA: TGTGCCAGCAGCCAAGATGGGTTAGGAATAGATAGCGGGAGAGAATCTCAAGAGACCCAGTACTTC. It yields the protein CASSQDGLGIDSGRESQETQYF.

V gene TRBV7-6 combines with J gene TRBJ2-5, with D perhaps TRBD2 (5 bases). Trimming removed 5 bases from V and 1 base from J, with 8 bases in between. CDR1 SGHVS and CDR2 FNYEAQ come from the germline V gene. The CDR3 runs to 13 residues. The CDR3 DNA reads as TGTGCCAGCAGCCCCCGGGGCCAAGAGACCCAGTACTTC. This translates into CASSPRGQETQYF.

The chain links TRBV11-2 to TRBJ2-1; D gene ambiguous. CDR1 and CDR2 from the germline V gene are SGHAT and FQNNGV. CDR3 length: 16 residues. V was shortened by 3 bases and J by 2 bases, with 14 bases between the two germline ends. The CDR3 DNA follows: TGTGCCAGCAGCTTGGCACGGACCCGTCCCTACAATGAGCAGTTCTTC. Translating it yields CASSLARTRPYNEQFF.

This rearrangement joins TRBV6-5 to TRBJ2-7, with D perhaps matching TRBD2 (5 bases). This CDR3 is built from 13 residues. The V end lost 4 bases, the J end lost 6 bases, and 13 bases lay between the germline ends. Germline V CDR1 and CDR2: MNHEY, SVGAGI. The CDR3 DNA is TGTGCCAGCAGTTCCGGGGTCGCGGGCGAGCAGTACTTC. Encoded protein: CASSSGVAGEQYF.

The chain uses TRBV5-1 and TRBJ1-3; possible D gene TRBD1, 5 bases. The CDR3 covers 15 residues. Trimming stripped 4 bases from V and 3 bases from J, with 14 bases between. Germline V lookup: CDR1 SGHRS, CDR2 YFSETQ. The DNA for the CDR3 is TGCGCCAGCAGCGCCAGGGATGTGGGTGGAAACACCATATATTTT. Amino acid sequence: CASSARDVGGNTIYF.

The gene calls are TRBV7-2 and TRBJ2-7; D is perhaps TRBD2 (5 bases). Trimming removed 2 bases at V and 5 bases at J, with 13 bases between. The CDR3 totals 14 residues. Germline V gene data show CDR1 as SGHTA and CDR2 as FQGNSA. The DNA of the CDR3 is TGTGCCAGCAGCTTATACGAGGGATGGGACGAGCAGTACTTC. Amino acid sequence: CASSLYEGWDEQYF.

Concerning this clone itself: No DNA is shown, since the ends of the CDR3 on it are uncertain; the CDR3 is the one TCRdb lists. This chain uses TRBV5-4 with TRBJ1-1. Germline V CDR1 and CDR2: SGHNT, YYREEE (reference sequence). From its first to its last residue, the CDR3 has 13 amino acids. This CDR3 reads CASSFGPGTEAFF.

This clone was seen a single time. For the CDR3, the DNA is TGCGCCAGCAGCCAGGAGGGTTATGGCACCGGACTCGACGAGCAGTACTTC. Its translation is CASSQEGYGTGLDEQYF. The rearrangement uses TRBV4-1 and TRBJ2-7; a weak D match, TRBD2 (6 bases). The CDR3 runs 17 residues. Germline V lookup: CDR1 MGHRA, CDR2 YSYEKL. With 3 bases removed from V and 5 bases from J, the gap between germline ends came to 23 bases.

V and J are TRBV6-5 and TRBJ2-1; TRBD1 agrees at 7 bases. The germline gives CDR1 MNHEY, CDR2 SVGAGI. V was pared by 5 bases and J by 0 bases, with 4 bases of the junction left unmatched. CDR3 length equals 15 residues. Written as DNA, the CDR3 is TGTGCCAGCAGTAATGACAGGGCCTCCTACAATGAGCAGTTCTTC. Translation gives CASSNDRASYNEQFF.

The V and J genes are TRBV5-1 and TRBJ2-7; no clear D gene. The CDR3 has 14 amino acids. Germline V gene data show CDR1 as SGHRS and CDR2 as YFSETQ. V was cut by 0 bases and J by 3 bases, with 10 bases left in between. The CDR3 region is CASSLVGQNYEQYF. The CDR3 DNA is TGCGCCAGCAGCTTGGTGGGCCAGAACTACGAGCAGTACTTC.

The chain links TRBV9 to TRBJ1-5; 7 nucleotides line up with TRBD1. Germline loops: CDR1 SGDLS, CDR2 YYNGEE. The CDR3 contains 14 residues. J lost 6 bases, V lost 4 bases, and 7 bases had no gene match. The CDR3 bases are TGTGCCAGCAGCAGGGGAGGGGGCTTTCAGCCCCAGCATTTT. Protein: CASSRGGGFQPQHF.

The gene calls are TRBV27 and TRBJ2-7, with 9 bases identical to TRBD1. This CDR3 has 15 amino acids. Trimming cost V 2 bases and J 3 bases; bases outside gene matches: 5. The germline CDR1 and CDR2 sequences are MNHEY and SMNVEV (reference sequence). CDR3 nucleotide sequence: TGTGCCAGCAGTTTAAGGACAGGGGATTTCTACGAGCAGTACTTC. Protein sequence: CASSLRTGDFYEQYF.

This sequence joins TRBV4-1 and TRBJ2-5, with TRBD1 matching over 9 bases. The CDR3 runs 15 residues. The trim removed 3 bases at V and 1 base at J, leaving 3 bases unmatched. Germline V gene data show CDR1 as MGHRA and CDR2 as YSYEKL. The CDR3 nucleotides are TGCGCCAGCAGCCAGCCGACAGGGGGCCAAGAGACCCAGTACTTC. Protein: CASSQPTGGQETQYF.

V is TRBV28 and J is TRBJ2-7; D possibly corresponds to TRBD1 (6 bases). The CDR3 length is 14 residues. Looked up from germline, CDR1 is MDHEN and CDR2 is SYDVKM. Trimming shortened V by 3 bases and J by 1 base, and 10 bases separated the two germline ends. The CDR3 region is CASSLPDRSYEQYF. The CDR3 DNA reads TGTGCCAGCAGTTTGCCTGACAGGTCCTACGAGCAGTACTTC.

V is TRBV6-5 and J is TRBJ2-1, with D hard to call. This CDR3 has 14 amino acids. Germline V CDR1 and CDR2: MNHEY, SVGAGI. V gave up 6 bases and J gave up 9 bases, with 18 bases separating them. The CDR3 spells CASSMAVSAVEQFF. The CDR3 DNA sequence: TGTGCCAGCAGCATGGCCGTTTCTGCCGTTGAGCAGTTCTTC.

The sample holds a few counts of this clone. This rearrangement joins TRBV19 to TRBJ1-5; 7 bases align to TRBD1. Trimming at V came to 0 bases and at J to 7 bases, leaving 6 bases not matched to a gene. This CDR3 spans 15 amino acids. Germline V gene data show CDR1 as LNHDA and CDR2 as SQIVND (reference sequence). The CDR3 nucleotides are TGTGCCAGTAGTATAGAACAGGGGTTATTGCAGCCCCAGCATTTT. Translation: CASSIEQGLLQPQHF. Filled out from reference TRBV19 and TRBJ1-5, the complete variable domain reads DGGITQSPKYLFRKEGQNVTLSCEQNLNHDAMYWYRQDPGQGLRLIYYSQIVNDFQKGDIAEGYSVSREKKESFPLTVTSAQKNPTAFYLCASSIEQGLLQPQHFGDGTRLSIL.

The J gene is TRBJ2-7, the V gene TRBV19; D not certain. CDR3 length: 13 amino acids. The V end was cut by 3 bases, the J end by 3 bases, with 9 bases between. Looked up from germline, CDR1 is LNHDA and CDR2 is SQIVND (reference sequence). CDR3 region: CASSMASNYEQYF. CDR3 sequence (DNA): TGTGCCAGTAGTATGGCGTCCAACTACGAGCAGTACTTC.

The V gene is TRBV7-6, the J gene TRBJ2-6; the D gene could be TRBD1 or TRBD2 (5 bases each). Germline V gene lookup returns CDR1 SGHVS and CDR2 FNYEAQ. With 5 bases removed from V and 0 bases from J, the gap between germline ends came to 14 bases. The CDR3 is 17 residues long. CDR3 sequence: CASSLTTGRSGANVLTF. CDR3 bases: TGTGCCAGCAGCCTCACGACGGGACGCTCTGGGGCCAACGTCCTGACTTTC.

This rearrangement joins TRBV27 to TRBJ2-3; D is possibly TRBD2 (5 bases). V was shortened by 3 bases and J by 6 bases, with 13 bases between the two germline ends. The V gene's germline CDR1 is MNHEY and CDR2 SMNVEV (reference sequence). CDR3 length: 14 residues. The CDR3 coding sequence is TGTGCCAGCAGTTTTATGTCCGGGGTCGATACGCAGTATTTT. Encoded protein: CASSFMSGVDTQYF.

The chain couples TRBV30 to TRBJ1-2, with D possibly being TRBD1 (5 bases). CDR1 and CDR2 from the germline V gene are GTSNPN and SVGIG (reference sequence). The CDR3 spans 12 residues. V lost 0 bases and J 7 bases, leaving 9 bases between the germline ends. The CDR3 loop is CAWSVGGFGYTF. The DNA for the CDR3 is TGTGCCTGGAGTGTGGGGGGGTTTGGCTACACCTTC.

The rearrangement links TRBV7-2 to TRBJ2-7; 8 bases are shared with TRBD1. V gave up 5 bases and J gave up 7 bases; unmatched junction bases: 10. The CDR3 consists of 14 residues. The germline gives CDR1 SGHTA, CDR2 FQGNSA. The CDR3 here is CASSPTGVAWEQYF. CDR3 bases: TGTGCCAGCAGCCCGACAGGGGTCGCGTGGGAGCAGTACTTC.

The V call is TRBV5-6, the J call TRBJ2-5, with 9 bases aligning to TRBD1. Germline CDR1 is SGHDT and CDR2 is YYEEEE. Germline trimming cut 3 bases from V and 5 bases from J; bases unmatched to any gene: 5. CDR3 length equals 14 residues. The CDR3 DNA reads as TGTGCCAGCAGCTGGGCACAGGGGGCGGAGACCCAGTACTTC. This gives the protein CASSWAQGAETQYF.

The chain carries TRBV7-9 and TRBJ2-1; maybe TRBD1 (6 bases). The CDR3 length is 13 residues. Looked up from germline, CDR1 is SEHNR and CDR2 is FQNEAQ (reference sequence). Trimming shortened V by 0 bases and J by 8 bases, and 8 bases separated the two germline ends. The CDR3 nucleotides are TGTGCCAGCAGCTTAGCAAACAGGGATGAGCAGTTCTTC. Translated, it gives CASSLANRDEQFF. The full variable domain, rest sourced from reference TRBV7-9 and TRBJ2-1, is DTGVSQNPRHKITKRGQNVTFRCDPISEHNRLYWYRQTLGQGPEFLTYFQNEAQLEKSRLLSDRFSAERPKGSFSTLEIQRTEQGDSAMYLCASSLANRDEQFFGPGTRLTVL.

This CDR3 is CASSLRKGVQETQYF. The CDR3 DNA is TGTGCCAGCAGCTTACGCAAGGGGGTCCAAGAGACCCAGTACTTC. J is TRBJ2-5 and V is TRBV7-9, with a weak D call TRBD1 (6 bases). V gave up 2 bases and J gave up 1 base, with 11 bases separating them. This CDR3 comprises 15 residues. Germline V CDR1 and CDR2: SEHNR, FQNEAQ (reference sequence).

The rearrangement joins TRBV5-1 to TRBJ1-5, with 7 bases identical to TRBD1. The V and J ends lost 0 bases and 0 bases, in that order; junction bases with no gene match: 3. Germline V gene lookup returns CDR1 SGHRS and CDR2 YFSETQ. This CDR3 is built from 16 residues. CDR3 DNA sequence: TGCGCCAGCAGCTTGGTCGACAGGGCTAGCAATCAGCCCCAGCATTTT. This gives the protein CASSLVDRASNQPQHF.

This clone was observed at least ten times. The chain uses TRBV2 and TRBJ1-1; D gene unclear. Trimming removed 6 bases from V and 0 bases from J, with 23 bases in between. The CDR3 spans 18 residues. Germline V gene sequence: CDR1 SNHLY, CDR2 FYNNEI. The CDR3 coding sequence is TGTGCCAGCAGGGGGTCGGTGACGGGAACACATATGAACACTGAAGCTTTCTTT. This encodes CASRGSVTGTHMNTEAFF.

The chain is built from TRBV29-1 and TRBJ2-7, with D unresolved. The V end lost 5 bases, the J end lost 0 bases, and 5 bases lay between the germline ends. Looked up from germline, CDR1 is SQVTM and CDR2 is ANQGSEA. This CDR3 is built from 11 residues. CDR3 nucleotide sequence: TGCAGCGTTAGGAACTCCTACGAGCAGTACTTC. It encodes CSVRNSYEQYF.

This chain uses TRBV7-9 with TRBJ1-1; TRBD1 might be the D (5 bases). Looked up from germline, CDR1 is SEHNR and CDR2 is FQNEAQ (reference sequence). V lost 4 bases to trimming and J lost 1 base, with 16 bases between them. The CDR3 sequence is 16 residues long. The CDR3 spells CASSSRGGHQNTEAFF. As DNA, the CDR3 is TGTGCCAGCAGCTCCCGTGGTGGACATCAGAACACTGAAGCTTTCTTT. Looking up the rest from reference TRBV7-9 and TRBJ1-1 gives the full variable domain: DTGVSQNPRHKITKRGQNVTFRCDPISEHNRLYWYRQTLGQGPEFLTYFQNEAQLEKSRLLSDRFSAERPKGSFSTLEIQRTEQGDSAMYLCASSSRGGHQNTEAFFGQGTRLTVV.

This clone has a single count. This chain uses TRBV5-4 with TRBJ1-2; 10 nucleotides align to TRBD1. The ends lost 4 bases at V and 8 bases at J; junction bases unmatched: 11. The CDR3 extends over 15 amino acids. The V gene's germline CDR1 is SGHNT and CDR2 YYREEE (reference sequence). The DNA for the CDR3 is TGTGCCAGCAGCCCCCCGGGACAGGGGTTAGTGGGCTACACCTTC. This gives the protein CASSPPGQGLVGYTF.

V usage is TRBV7-3 and J usage is TRBJ2-7; 8 nucleotides match TRBD2. The trim removed 5 bases at V and 6 bases at J, leaving 3 bases unmatched. Germline V lookup: CDR1 SGHTA, CDR2 FQGTGA. CDR3 size: 12 residues. DNA for the CDR3: TGTGCCAGCAGCCTCGGACTAGCCGAGCAGTACTTC. Translation: CASSLGLAEQYF. Full variable domain (rest looked up from reference TRBV7-3 and TRBJ2-7): GAGVSQTPSNKVTEKGKYVELRCDPISGHTALYWYRQSLGQGPEFLIYFQGTGAADDSGLPNDRFFAVRPEGSVSTLKIQRTERGDSAVYLCASSLGLAEQYFGPGTRLTVT.